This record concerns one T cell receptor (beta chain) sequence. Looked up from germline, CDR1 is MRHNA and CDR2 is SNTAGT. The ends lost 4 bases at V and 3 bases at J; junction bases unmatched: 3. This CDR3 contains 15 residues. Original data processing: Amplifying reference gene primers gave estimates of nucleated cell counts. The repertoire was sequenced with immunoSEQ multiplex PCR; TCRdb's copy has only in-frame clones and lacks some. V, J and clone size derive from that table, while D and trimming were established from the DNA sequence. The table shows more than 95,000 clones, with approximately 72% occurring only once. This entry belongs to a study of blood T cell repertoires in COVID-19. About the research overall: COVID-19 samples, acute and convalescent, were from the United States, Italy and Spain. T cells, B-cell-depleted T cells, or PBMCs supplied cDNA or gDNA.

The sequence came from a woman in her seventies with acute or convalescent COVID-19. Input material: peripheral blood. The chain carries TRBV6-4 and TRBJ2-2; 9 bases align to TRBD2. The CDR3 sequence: CASSGSSGDTGELFF. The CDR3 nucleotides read TGTGCCAGCAGTGGGTCTAGCGGGGACACCGGGGAGCTGTTTTTT.